This record covers a single T cell receptor (beta chain). These data originate in a study of T cells expressing NK-cell markers. Germline V gene data show CDR1 as DFQATT and CDR2 as SNEGSKA (reference sequence). The CDR3 has 14 residues. TCRdb re-called the 5' RACE reads; every CDR3 protein appears as one record, without DNA. The listing contains some 500,000 distinct CDR3 sequences. The sequencing input was blood T cells: a sorted CD56 or NKG2C T cell subset, CD4+ or CD8+ T cells, or bulk PBMC T cells (not recorded which). V usage is TRBV20-1 and J usage is TRBJ2-7; TCRdb lists TRBD1, though no DNA is available to test this call. The clonotype was recovered from a woman aged 45 to 65 in good health. The CDR3 is CSARPGQGAYEQYF.